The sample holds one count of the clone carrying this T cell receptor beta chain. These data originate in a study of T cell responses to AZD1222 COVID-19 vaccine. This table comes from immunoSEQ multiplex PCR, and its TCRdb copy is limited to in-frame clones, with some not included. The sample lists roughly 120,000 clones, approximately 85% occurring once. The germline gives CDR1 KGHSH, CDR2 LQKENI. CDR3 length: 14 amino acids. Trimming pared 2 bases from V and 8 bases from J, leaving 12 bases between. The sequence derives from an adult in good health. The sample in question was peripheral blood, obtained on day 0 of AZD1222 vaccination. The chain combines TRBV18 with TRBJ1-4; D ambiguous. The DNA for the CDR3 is TGTGCCAGCTCACCAAAAAGAACAGTCGAAAAACTGTTTTTT. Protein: CASSPKRTVEKLFF.